The source of this T cell receptor (beta chain) is a study of graft-versus-host responses after intestinal transplantation. About the research overall: Recipients had multivisceral, liver-intestinal, or isolated intestinal transplants. Each recipient received anti-thymocyte globulin induction, then tacrolimus and steroids for about three years. General study points: Early post-transplant declines in HvG were associated with peak levels of circulating GvH clones. Among recipient marrow samples, GvH clones were found; some appeared first in ileum or blood.

The protocol was immunoSEQ multiplex PCR, while the TCRdb copy is restricted to in-frame clones and leaves out a portion. The repertoire has 100,000 or so clones, around nine tenths of them found once; the top ten carry around 0.17%. Trimming took off 4 bases at V and 5 bases at J, with 13 bases between the two ends. The CDR3 loop spans 14 amino acids. Germline V gene lookup returns CDR1 SGHNT and CDR2 YYREEE (reference sequence). Points on this clone: Its antigen is undetermined.

The sample here was unstimulated CD4+ T cells sorted from spleen or lymph node cells, taken before intestinal transplant. V gene TRBV5-4 combines with J gene TRBJ2-1; TRBD2 might be the D (5 bases). The clonotype originates from a human donor who received an intestinal transplant. CDR3 loop: CASSLPAGDNEQFF. The CDR3 DNA reads TGTGCCAGCAGCCTACCGGCCGGGGACAATGAGCAGTTCTTC.